These 10 T cell receptor beta chains share one sample of origin, sequenced in a study of cytomegalovirus exposure and HLA in healthy donors. The PCR contained 60 Vbeta and 13 Jbeta primers. Generated by immunoSEQ multiplex PCR, the TCRdb table keeps only in-frame clones and is missing some. The profile shows about 160,000 clones, 75% to 85% of them singletons. The sample taken for sequencing was PBMCs. Every receptor here comes from a girl aged 2-10 years in good health and CMV-seropositive.

The chain joins TRBV7-9 to TRBJ1-1; 10 bases align to TRBD1. V trimming: 5 bases; J trimming: 6 bases; junction bases outside the gene matches: 9. From germline, CDR1 is SEHNR and CDR2 FQNEAQ (reference sequence). The CDR3 spans 15 residues. CDR3 residues: CASSPATGGMAEAFF. CDR3 sequence (DNA): TGTGCCAGCAGCCCGGCGACAGGGGGCATGGCTGAAGCTTTCTTT.

This clone came up once. The genes are TRBV6-5 and TRBJ1-1; D may be TRBD1 (6 bases). The V end lost 2 bases, the J end lost 9 bases, and 7 bases lay between the germline ends. CDR1 MNHEY and CDR2 SVGAGI come from the germline V gene. The CDR3 length is 11 residues. The CDR3 DNA reads as TGTGCCAGCAGTTACGGGACACAAGCTTTCTTT. This sequence encodes CASSYGTQAFF.

The chain carries TRBV5-1 and TRBJ2-5, with TRBD2 matching 7 bases. Germline V gene sequence: CDR1 SGHRS, CDR2 YFSETQ. This CDR3 is 14 amino acids long. With V trimmed by 3 bases and J by 3 bases, 5 bases remained unmatched. The CDR3: CASSYQGLKETQYF. The CDR3 DNA reads as TGCGCCAGCAGCTATCAGGGACTAAAAGAGACCCAGTACTTC.

This chain uses TRBV4-1 with TRBJ2-4, with 10 bases that match TRBD2. The CDR3 consists of 18 residues. The germline gives CDR1 MGHRA, CDR2 YSYEKL. J gave up 0 bases and V 0 bases, and 5 bases lay outside the gene matches. CDR3 DNA sequence: TGCGCCAGCAGCCAAGAGGCAGGACTAGCGGTAGCCAAAAACATTCAGTACTTC. Translated, it gives CASSQEAGLAVAKNIQYF.

The J gene is TRBJ2-7, the V gene TRBV5-6; D is perhaps TRBD1 (6 bases). Between the trimmed V and J ends, which lost 2 bases and 6 bases, there was a span of 15 bases. Per germline, CDR1 SGHDT and CDR2 YYEEEE. This CDR3 contains 14 residues. The CDR3 DNA follows: TGTGCCAGCAGCTTTCGGGGACAAAAGGGCGAGCAGTACTTC. As protein: CASSFRGQKGEQYF.

The chain has TRBV19 and TRBJ1-5; 7 bases agree with TRBD1. The CDR3 runs to 14 residues. Looked up from germline, CDR1 is LNHDA and CDR2 is SQIVND (reference sequence). The J segment lost 7 bases and the V segment lost 5 bases, leaving 8 bases of the junction unmatched. As DNA, the CDR3 is TGTGCCAGTAGTCCTCGACAGGGACGCCAGCCCCAGCATTTT. It encodes CASSPRQGRQPQHF.

The chain joins TRBV28 to TRBJ2-7; TRBD1 matches at 9 bases. The CDR3 loop spans 15 amino acids. The junction had 12 bases not matched to a gene; V was cut back by 5 bases and J by 7 bases. Germline CDR1 reads MDHEN; CDR2 reads SYDVKM. The CDR3 sequence is CASSLHGTGNREQYF. The CDR3 DNA is TGTGCCAGCAGTCTTCACGGGACAGGGAACCGGGAGCAGTACTTC.

V is TRBV11-2 and J is TRBJ1-1; D remains ambiguous. CDR1 and CDR2 from the germline V gene are SGHAT and FQNNGV. This CDR3 is 14 amino acids long. Between the trimmed V and J ends, which lost 4 bases and 0 bases, there was a span of 9 bases. The CDR3 region is CASSYQALNTEAFF. CDR3 DNA: TGTGCCAGCAGCTACCAGGCTTTGAACACTGAAGCTTTCTTT. The variable domain in full, with the rest retrieved from reference TRBV11-2 and TRBJ1-1, is EAGVAQSPRYKIIEKRQSVAFWCNPISGHATLYWYQQILGQGPKLLIQFQNNGVVDDSQLPKDRFSAERLKGVDSTLKIQPAKLEDSAVYLCASSYQALNTEAFFGQGTRLTVV.

V gene TRBV2 combines with J gene TRBJ2-2; TRBD2 might be the D (5 bases). This CDR3 is built from 16 residues. Germline CDR1 reads SNHLY; CDR2 reads FYNNEI. Between the trimmed V and J ends, which lost 4 bases and 7 bases, there was a span of 19 bases. CDR3 region: CASSVPGGGLGGELFF. CDR3 bases: TGTGCCAGCAGTGTCCCCGGAGGAGGATTAGGCGGGGAGCTGTTTTTT.

The chain carries TRBV19 and TRBJ2-7; D not certain. From germline, CDR1 is LNHDA and CDR2 SQIVND (reference sequence). The CDR3 totals 14 residues. Deletions cut 0 bases from V and 3 bases from J, with 9 bases between. The CDR3 nucleotides read TGTGCCAGTAGTATAGACCCCCGCAGCTACGAGCAGTACTTC. Its translation: CASSIDPRSYEQYF.